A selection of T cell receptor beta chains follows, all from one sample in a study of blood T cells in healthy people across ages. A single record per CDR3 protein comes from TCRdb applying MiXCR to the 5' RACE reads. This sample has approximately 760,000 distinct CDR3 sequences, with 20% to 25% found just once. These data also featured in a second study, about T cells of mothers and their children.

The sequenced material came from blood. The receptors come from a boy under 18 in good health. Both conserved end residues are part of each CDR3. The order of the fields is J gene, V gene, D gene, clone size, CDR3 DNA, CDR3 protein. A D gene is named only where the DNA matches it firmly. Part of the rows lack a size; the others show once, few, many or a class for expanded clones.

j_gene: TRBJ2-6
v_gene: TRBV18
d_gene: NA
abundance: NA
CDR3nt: TGTGCCAGCTCACCCGTAGTTGGGGCCAACGTCCTGACTTTC
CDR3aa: CASSPVVGANVLTF

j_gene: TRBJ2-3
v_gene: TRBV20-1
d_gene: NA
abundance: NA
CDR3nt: TGCAGTGCTATCCACGGAGATACGCAGTATTTT
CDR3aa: CSAIHGDTQYF

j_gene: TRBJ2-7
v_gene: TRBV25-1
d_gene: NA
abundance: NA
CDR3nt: TGTGCCAGCAAAGGAGATTTAACAGGAGGCTACGAGCAGTACTTC
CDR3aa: CASKGDLTGGYEQYF

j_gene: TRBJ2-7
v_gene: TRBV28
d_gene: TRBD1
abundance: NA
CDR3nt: TGTGCCAGCAGTTTGAGTGGGCTGGTGATTGGGGACAGGGGTACAAGCGAGCAGTACTTC
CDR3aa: CASSLSGLVIGDRGTSEQYF

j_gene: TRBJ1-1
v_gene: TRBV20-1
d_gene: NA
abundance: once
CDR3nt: TGCAGTGCTCCGACAAGGGGATGGACCACTGAAGCTTTCTTT
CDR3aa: CSAPTRGWTTEAFF

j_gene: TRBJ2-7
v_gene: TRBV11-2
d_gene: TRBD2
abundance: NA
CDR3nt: TGTGCCAGCAGCGAAAGACTAGCGGGGGCCTCCTACGAGCAGTACTTC
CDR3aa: CASSERLAGASYEQYF

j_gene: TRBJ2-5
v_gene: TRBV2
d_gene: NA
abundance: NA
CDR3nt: TGTGCCAGCAGTGAACGGGGGAGGCTAGAGACCCAGTACTTC
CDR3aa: CASSERGRLETQYF

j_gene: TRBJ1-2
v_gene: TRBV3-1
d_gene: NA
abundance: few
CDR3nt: TGTGCCAGCAGCCGGGGGGGACAAGGCTACACCTTC
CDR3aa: CASSRGGQGYTF

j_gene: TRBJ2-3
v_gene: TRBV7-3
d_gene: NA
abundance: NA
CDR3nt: TGTGCCAGCAGCTTACTAACTCACTCAGGCACAGATACGCAGTATTTT
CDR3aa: CASSLLTHSGTDTQYF

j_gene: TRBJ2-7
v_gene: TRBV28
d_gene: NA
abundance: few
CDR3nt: TGTGCCACCAGATACTACGAGCAGTACTTC
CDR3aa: CATRYYEQYF

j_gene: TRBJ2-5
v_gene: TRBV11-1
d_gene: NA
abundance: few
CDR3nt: TGTGCCAGCAGCGCCGGATTTTTACAGTTACAAGAGACCCAGTACTTC
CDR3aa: CASSAGFLQLQETQYF

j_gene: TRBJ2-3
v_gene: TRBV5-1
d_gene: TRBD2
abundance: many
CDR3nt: TGCGCCACGTCCGCCCTAGCGGCCAACACAGATACGCAGTATTTT
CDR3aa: CATSALAANTDTQYF

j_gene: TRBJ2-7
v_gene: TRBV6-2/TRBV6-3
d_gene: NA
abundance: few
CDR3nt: TGTGCCAGCAGTCCACACCACTACGAGCAGTACTTC
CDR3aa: CASSPHHYEQYF

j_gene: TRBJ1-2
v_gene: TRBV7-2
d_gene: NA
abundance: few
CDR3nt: TGTGCCAGCAGCCTCCTGACGGGAGGAGGGTATGGCTACACCTTC
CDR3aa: CASSLLTGGGYGYTF

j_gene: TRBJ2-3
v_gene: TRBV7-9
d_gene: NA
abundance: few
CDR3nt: TGTGCCAGCAGCTTATTGGCGGGAGATACGCAGTATTTT
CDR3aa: CASSLLAGDTQYF

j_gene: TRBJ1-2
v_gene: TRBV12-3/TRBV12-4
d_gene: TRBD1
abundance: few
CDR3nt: TGTGCCAGCAGCATATCGACAGGGGCTAACTATGGCTACACCTTC
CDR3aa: CASSISTGANYGYTF

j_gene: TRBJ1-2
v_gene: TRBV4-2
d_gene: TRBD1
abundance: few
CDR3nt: TGTGCCAGCAGCGAGCTGGGACAGCGAAACTATGGCTACACCTTC
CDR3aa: CASSELGQRNYGYTF

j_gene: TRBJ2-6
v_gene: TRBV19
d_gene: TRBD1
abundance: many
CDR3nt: TGTGCCAGCAGAAAACTACAGGGGTCTGGGGCCAACGTCCTGACTTTC
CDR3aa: CASRKLQGSGANVLTF

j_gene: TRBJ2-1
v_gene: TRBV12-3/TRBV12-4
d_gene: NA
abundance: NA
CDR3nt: TGTGCCAGCAGTTTAGTCTTCTGGGCAGGGTTAGGCAATGAGCAGTTCTTC
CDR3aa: CASSLVFWAGLGNEQFF

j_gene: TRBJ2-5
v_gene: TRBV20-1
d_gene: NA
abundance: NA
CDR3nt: TGCAGTGCTAGAACGGGGACCTCAGAGACCCAGTACTTC
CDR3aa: CSARTGTSETQYF

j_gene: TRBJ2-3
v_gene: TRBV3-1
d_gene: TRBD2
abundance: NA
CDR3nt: TGTGCCAGCAGCCGGGAGGGACTTACCACAGATACGCAGTATTTT
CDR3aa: CASSREGLTTDTQYF

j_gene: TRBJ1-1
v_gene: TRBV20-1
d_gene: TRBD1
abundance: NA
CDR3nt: TGCAGTGCGCCCGGGACAGGGCCCTATGAAGCTTTCTTT
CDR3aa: CSAPGTGPYEAFF

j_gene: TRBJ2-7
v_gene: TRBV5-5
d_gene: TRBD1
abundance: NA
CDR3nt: TGTGCCAGCAGAGCGGACAGGGTTGGCGAGCAGTACTTC
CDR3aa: CASRADRVGEQYF

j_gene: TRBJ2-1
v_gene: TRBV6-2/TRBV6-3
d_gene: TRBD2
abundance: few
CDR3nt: TGTGCCAGCAGAGCAACCGCAGCCGGGAGCGGGAGGTGGAATGAGCAGTTCTTC
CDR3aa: CASRATAAGSGRWNEQFF

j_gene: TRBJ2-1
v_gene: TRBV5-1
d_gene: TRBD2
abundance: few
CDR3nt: TGCGCCAGCAGCGGGGGACTAGCGGGAGACCCTGACAATGAGCAGTTCTTC
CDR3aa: CASSGGLAGDPDNEQFF

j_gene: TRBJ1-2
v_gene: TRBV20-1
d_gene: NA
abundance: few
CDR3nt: TGCAGTGCCTACCAGGGGGGCTACACCTTC
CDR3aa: CSAYQGGYTF

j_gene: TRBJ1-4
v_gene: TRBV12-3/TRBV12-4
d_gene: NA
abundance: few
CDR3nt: TGTGCCAGCAGTTTTGGGACGGTAAATGAAAAACTGTTTTTT
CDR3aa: CASSFGTVNEKLFF

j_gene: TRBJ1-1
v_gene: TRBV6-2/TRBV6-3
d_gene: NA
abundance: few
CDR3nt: TGTGCCAGCAGCTACCCCCGGAGGGACGACACTGAAGCTTTCTTT
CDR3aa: CASSYPRRDDTEAFF

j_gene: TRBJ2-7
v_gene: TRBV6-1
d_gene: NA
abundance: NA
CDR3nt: TGTGCCAGCAGTGAAGAGATGGGCTGGGGTTACTACGAGCAGTACTTC
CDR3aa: CASSEEMGWGYYEQYF

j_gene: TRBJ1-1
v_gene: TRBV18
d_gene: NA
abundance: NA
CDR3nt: TGTGCCAGCTCACCACCGCCTGGGAACACTGAAGCTTTCTTT
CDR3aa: CASSPPPGNTEAFF

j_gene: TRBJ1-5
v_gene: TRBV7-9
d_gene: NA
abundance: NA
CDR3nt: TGTGCCAGCAGCCTGGCGAGGGGGCAGCCCCAGCATTTT
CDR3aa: CASSLARGQPQHF

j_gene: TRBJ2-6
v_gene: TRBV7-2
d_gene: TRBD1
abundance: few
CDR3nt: TGTGCCAGCAGCGTCACAGGGGGGAAGGGCTCTGGGGCCAACGTCCTGACTTTC
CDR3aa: CASSVTGGKGSGANVLTF

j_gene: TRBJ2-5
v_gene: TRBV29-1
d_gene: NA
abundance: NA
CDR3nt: TGCAGCGTCTCCGGACAGCAAGAGACCCAGTACTTC
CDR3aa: CSVSGQQETQYF

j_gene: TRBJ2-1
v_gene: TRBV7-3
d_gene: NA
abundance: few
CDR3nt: TGTGCCAGCAGCTATTCCGGGACGCACAATGAGCAGTTCTTC
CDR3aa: CASSYSGTHNEQFF

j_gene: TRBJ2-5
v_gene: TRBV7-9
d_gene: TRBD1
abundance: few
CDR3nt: TGTGCCAGCAGCCCGGGACAGGGGACAGAGACCCAGTACTTC
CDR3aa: CASSPGQGTETQYF

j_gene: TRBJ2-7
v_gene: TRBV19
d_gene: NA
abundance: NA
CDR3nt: TGTGCCAGTAGTCGATCTAACTACGAGCAGTACTTC
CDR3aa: CASSRSNYEQYF

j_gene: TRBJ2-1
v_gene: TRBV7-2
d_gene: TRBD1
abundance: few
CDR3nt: TGTGCCAGCAGCACGACAGGGGTGACGAATGAGCAGTTCTTC
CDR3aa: CASSTTGVTNEQFF

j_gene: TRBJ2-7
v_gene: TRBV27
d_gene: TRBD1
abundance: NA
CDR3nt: TGTGCCAGCAGCTTGGGCCCTCCGGCAGGACAGGGGACCTACGAGCAGTACTTC
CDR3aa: CASSLGPPAGQGTYEQYF

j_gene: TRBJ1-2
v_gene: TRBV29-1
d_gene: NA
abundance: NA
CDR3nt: TGCAGCGTTGCTGGGGCGGCGGCCTATGGCTACACCTTC
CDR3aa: CSVAGAAAYGYTF

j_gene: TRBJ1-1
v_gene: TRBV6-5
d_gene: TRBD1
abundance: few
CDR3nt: TGTGCCAGCAGTAGGGACAGTGCGAGGACTGAAGCTTTCTTT
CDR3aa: CASSRDSARTEAFF

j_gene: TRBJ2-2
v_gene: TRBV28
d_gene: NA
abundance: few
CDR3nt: TGTGCCAGCACTTTGGACAGAGGTACCGGGGAGCTGTTTTTT
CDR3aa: CASTLDRGTGELFF

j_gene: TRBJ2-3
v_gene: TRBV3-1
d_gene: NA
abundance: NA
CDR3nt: TGTGCCAGCAGATCCTTAGGGGGGGTTTCAGATACGCAGTATTTT
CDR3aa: CASRSLGGVSDTQYF

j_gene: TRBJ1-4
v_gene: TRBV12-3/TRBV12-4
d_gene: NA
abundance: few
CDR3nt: TGTGCCAGCAGTCGGGCCTATAATGAAAAACTGTTTTTT
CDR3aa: CASSRAYNEKLFF

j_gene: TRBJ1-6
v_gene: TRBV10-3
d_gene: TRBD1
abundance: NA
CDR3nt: TGTGCCACACTACGGGACAGGGATTCACCCCTCCACTTT
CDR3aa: CATLRDRDSPLHF

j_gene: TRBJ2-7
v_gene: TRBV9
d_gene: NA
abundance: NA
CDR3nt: TGTGCCAGCAGCGTAGCTGAGGCGGGCTACGAGCAGTACTTC
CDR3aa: CASSVAEAGYEQYF

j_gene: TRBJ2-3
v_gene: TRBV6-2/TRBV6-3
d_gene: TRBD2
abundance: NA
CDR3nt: TGTGCCAGCAGTTACACCGGGACTAGCGGGGCAGATACGCAGTATTTT
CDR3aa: CASSYTGTSGADTQYF

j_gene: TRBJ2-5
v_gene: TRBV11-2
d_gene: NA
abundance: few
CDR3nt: TGTGCCAGCAGCAAAGTCCCCGCAAACCAAGAGACCCAGTACTTC
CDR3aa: CASSKVPANQETQYF

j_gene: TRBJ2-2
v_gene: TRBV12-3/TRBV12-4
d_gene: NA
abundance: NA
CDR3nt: TGTGCCAGCATTACGACAGCCTTGAACACCGGGGAGCTGTTTTTT
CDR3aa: CASITTALNTGELFF